This note documents a single T cell receptor beta chain sequence. Repertoires were generated with immunoSEQ multiplex PCR, while TCRdb's copy carries only in-frame clones and drops some. The sample shows 150,000 or so clones, roughly 85% of them seen only once. A Seattle source enrolled patients during active infection and followed them longitudinally. This record comes from a study of blood T cell repertoires in COVID-19. Study details: COVID-19 samples, acute and convalescent, were from the United States, Italy and Spain. Sample material is recorded as cDNA or gDNA derived from T cells, B-cell-depleted T cells, or PBMCs.

This CDR3 region has 18 residues. In germline, CDR1 is LGHNA, CDR2 YNFKEQ. Unmatched junction bases numbered 10, after V lost 0 bases and J lost 3 bases. This clonotype originated in a woman in her forties or fifties with COVID-19, enrolled during active disease. The sequencing input was peripheral blood. The chain employs TRBV4-2 and TRBJ1-5, with 8 bases that match TRBD1. CDR3 nucleotides: TGTGCCAGCAGCCAAGATGGGGGGTTGGGACAGGACAATCAGCCCCAGCATTTT. This encodes CASSQDGGLGQDNQPQHF.